The present TCR beta chain was sequenced within a study of metastatic and nonmetastatic thyroid tumors. Overall study findings and caveats: Reports indicated that malignant thyroid tumors showed significantly higher TCR beta diversity than benign nodules did, in blood and tumor.

This clone occurred many times. Its antigen is still unknown. All patients were untreated before thyroid surgery. TCRdb re-called the PCR reads via MiXCR. The sample has about 93,000 clones, 10% to 15% seen once. V gave up 3 bases and J gave up 6 bases, with 13 bases separating them. The CDR3 runs to 13 residues. Germline CDR1 is SGDLS and CDR2 is YYNGEE. The chain recombines TRBV9 with TRBJ2-7; D ambiguous. The sample was blood. The receptor's source is a female donor with papillary thyroid cancer or a benign thyroid nodule (not recorded which). Some clones in this sample may be carry-over from other donors' samples. The CDR3 is CASSAHLWGEQYF. In nucleotides, the CDR3 is TGTGCCAGCAGCGCACACTTATGGGGCGAGCAGTACTTC.